This T cell receptor (beta chain) was documented in a study of shared clonotypes between healthy human individuals (dated by TCRdb to 2018 to 2021). For the study in its entirety: A couple of women and three men aged 18 to 49 years were included in the cohort. Per donor, three plates each were used for CD4 naive and CD4 memory, two for CD8 naive, and one for CD8 memory. Blood TCR repertoires of several healthy adults were deeply sequenced to estimate repertoire size and the extent of clonotype sharing between individuals. To increase sequencing depth and limit assay-specific biases, TCR repertoire library preparation and sequencing were carried out by different laboratories using diverse techniques. Per donor, leukapheresis produced somewhere between about 0.8 and 9.5 billion PBMCs.

TCR CDR3 regions were amplified from genomic DNA by multiplex PCR using the deep immunoSEQ assay. Extracted genomic DNA from each cell subset was spread evenly across all wells of several immunoSEQ 96-well plates, with each plate serving as a replicate. Each replicate PCR for sorted subsets received around 200 ng genomic DNA, equal to roughly 29,000 T cell genomes. Purified libraries were quantified with a Qubit 3.0 fluorometer, sized on a Bioanalyzer 2100, and re-quantified with the KAPA Library Quantification kit. A separate single-read 150-cycle Illumina NextSeq 550 flow cell was used to sequence each immunoSEQ 96-well plate. On the authors' methods: Because the immunoSEQ output included only junctional sequences and no quality scores, the filtering could not be the same as the filtering used for full-length reads. Sequences were annotated with PyIR, a Python wrapper for IgBLAST v1.9, using IMGT germline references to assign V/J genes and CDR3. Reads were filtered out if the reads had weak V/J assignments (E-value above 1e-6), no CDR3, stop codons, out-of-frame junctions, or ambiguous translated residues. V3J clonotypes were defined as sequences sharing the same inferred V gene, J gene, and CDR3 amino acid sequence. Percentage overlap between repertoires was computed as shared unique clonotypes divided by the size of the smaller repertoire. RTK rarefaction, the Chao1 estimator, and Recon v2.1 estimates of unobserved clonotypes were used to assess repertoire richness. For all TCRbeta clonotypes obtained by the gDNA method from a few donors, generation probabilities were computed with OLGA. Sourced from immuneACCESS, this table was stored by TCRdb with only in-frame sequences that have V and J called. A share of the clones is absent; for the studies checked, an unresolved V gene accounts for under half, and the remainder has no known explanation. The DNA gave D and trimming, while V, J and clone size come from that table. The sample table contains a few million clones; only one count was recorded for around 95% of them. More than 1.5% of the sample rests with the top ten.

CD8 naive samples were CD45RO-negative cells positively selected for CCR7, giving a CD45RA+CCR7+ population that excluded TemRA cells. The donors were healthy, HIV-negative adults with no recently reported acute infections or vaccinations. All donors were Caucasian adults living in Nashville, Tennessee, USA. After blood collection by leukapheresis, PBMCs were isolated using Ficoll-Histopaque density gradient centrifugation and then cryopreserved in the vapor phase of liquid nitrogen. Purity and quantity of every magnetically sorted T cell population were checked by analytical flow cytometry. Genomic DNA was isolated from every sorted fraction and measured by UV absorbance on a Nanodrop 2000c. About this clone: Which antigen it targets is not known. No quality values exist for individual bases; no much larger clone is one base distant.

The germline V gene (reference sequence) sets CDR1 to SEHNR and CDR2 to FQNEAQ. From cysteine to phenylalanine, the CDR3 is 14 amino acids long. Of the read, only the CDR3 DNA is kept; its 42 bases are in frame from base 1. V is clipped by 4 bases and J by 3 bases, and the sequence between their germline boundaries is 13 bases long. Results the study describes overall, beyond this receptor: Only blood was sampled, and tissue TCR repertoires likely differ from those in blood. Estimated clonotype richness was generally larger for naive than for memory subsets. Higher generation probabilities were observed for clonotypes shared by all four sorted-subset donors than for non-shared clonotypes. Pairwise subsampling indicated that sequencing depth was expected to affect the degree of clonotype sharing among donors. Because the study included only a small number of donors, the genetic and exposure-history diversity represented was limited. Even with the large sequencing depth, rarefaction of the sorted-subset datasets indicated that sequencing was incomplete. When a handful of donors were compared, the shared fraction of clonotypes was roughly 4.8% for naive CD4, less than 4% for naive CD8, more than 2% for memory CD4, and around 0.37% for memory CD8.

The chain joins TRBV7-9 to TRBJ2-7; TRBD2 is possibly the D segment (6 matching bases). Specimen: naive CD8+ T cells from PBMCs. This sample's cell subset or site label indicates: CD45RA+CCR7+. The sequence was obtained from a man aged 18-30 years in good health. Some clones in this sample may be carry-over from other donors' samples. The CDR3 region has the sequence CASSSAGLLYEQYF. The DNA reads as follows: TGTGCCAGCAGCTCGGCCGGACTACTCTACGAGCAGTACTTC.